A single sample is the source of the 2 T cell receptor beta chains below, sequenced in a study of patients and donors after allogeneic stem cell transplantation. TCRdb passed the RT-PCR reads through MiXCR, listing each CDR3 protein once. The data hold about a million distinct CDR3 sequences, with around 17% observed a single time. The sample consisted of blood, either unsorted or a sorted T cell fraction (not recorded which). These receptors all come from a human donor who was either an allogeneic HSCT recipient or a stem cell or donor lymphocyte infusion donor (not recorded which). It is not recorded whose cells these are; they may come from a transplant donor.

Many counts were recorded for this clonotype. The J gene is TRBJ1-5, the V gene TRBV4-2; D gene uncertain. This CDR3 comprises 14 residues. Germline V gives CDR1 LGHNA, CDR2 YNFKEQ. Trimming shortened V by 0 bases and J by 0 bases, and 3 bases separated the two germline ends. CDR3 nucleotides: TGTGCCAGCAGCCAAGAAGCTAGCAATCAGCCCCAGCATTTT. Protein product: CASSQEASNQPQHF.

In its sample, this clonotype was seen a few times. The chain combines TRBV20-1 with TRBJ2-5; maybe TRBD1 (6 bases). Germline V gene lookup returns CDR1 DFQATT and CDR2 SNEGSKA (reference sequence). The CDR3 runs to 15 residues. The V gene lost 3 bases and the J gene lost 5 bases, with 19 bases spanning the gap. The CDR3 here is CSASAEQGVPETQYF. Here the CDR3 DNA reads TGCAGTGCTAGCGCGGAACAGGGAGTCCCCGAGACCCAGTACTTC.